This record concerns one T cell receptor (beta chain) sequence. Its cognate antigen is unknown. With 3 bases clipped from V and 0 bases from J, the junction kept 8 bases outside the gene matches. This CDR3 is built from 18 residues. CDR1 is SEHNR, CDR2 FQNEAQ, per germline (reference sequence). Individuals with alopecia areata gave both lesional scalp punch biopsies and peripheral blood for collection. Cell sorting was applied to PBMCs, and CD4+ and CD8+ T cells were collected. After isolation, RNA underwent reverse transcription to generate cDNA as the sequencing template. TCRdb's copy holds only in-frame clones and misses some; the assay was immunoSEQ multiplex PCR. The table shows tens of thousands of clones, with more than 60% occurring only once. The data were obtained in a study of CD8+ T cells in alopecia areata. General study points: There were also resident alphabeta T cells of normal skin sequenced in scalp samples. It was lesional scalp, especially alopecia totalis/universalis, that showed higher clonality than normal scalp.

The source is a human donor with alopecia areata. The chain combines TRBV7-9 with TRBJ2-6; 7 positions agree with TRBD1. Input material: NKG2D-low CD8+ T cells sorted from blood. The CDR3 bases are TGTGCCAGCAGCTTGGAACGGGACAGTATCTCTGGGGCCAACGTCCTGACTTTC. Protein product: CASSLERDSISGANVLTF.